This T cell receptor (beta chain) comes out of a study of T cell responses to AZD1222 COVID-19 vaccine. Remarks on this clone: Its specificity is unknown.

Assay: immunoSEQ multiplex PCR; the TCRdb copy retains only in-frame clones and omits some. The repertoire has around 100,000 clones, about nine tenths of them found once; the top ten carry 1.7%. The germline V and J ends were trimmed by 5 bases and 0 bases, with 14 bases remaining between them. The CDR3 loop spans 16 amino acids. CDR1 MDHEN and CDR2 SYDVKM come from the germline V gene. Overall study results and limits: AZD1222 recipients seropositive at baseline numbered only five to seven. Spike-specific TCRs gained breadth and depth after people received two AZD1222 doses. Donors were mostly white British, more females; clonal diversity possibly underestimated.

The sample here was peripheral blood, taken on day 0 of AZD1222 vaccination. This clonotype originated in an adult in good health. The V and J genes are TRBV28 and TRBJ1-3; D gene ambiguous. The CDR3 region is CASSTGPRFSGNTIYF. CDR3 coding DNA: TGTGCCAGCAGTACGGGTCCACGATTCTCTGGAAACACCATATATTTT.